Listed below are T cell receptor beta chains from one sample, sequenced in a study of identical twins. Each CDR3 protein is one row after TCRdb ran MiXCR on the 5' RACE reads. The data show approximately 1.8 million distinct CDR3 sequences, roughly 35% seen once. Source material: cord blood. These receptors were taken from a newborn girl in good health. Both conserved end residues are part of each CDR3. The D gene is left open where the match is weak. Rows give clone size only sometimes, using once, few, many, or a class for an expanded clone.

cdr3_nt cdr3_aa j_call clone_size d_call v_call
TGTGCCAGCAGTGAAGCCAGGGACAGGGGCCTGCTGAGCAATCAGCCCCAGCATTTT CASSEARDRGLLSNQPQHF TRBJ1-5 few TRBD1 TRBV6-1
TGTGCCAGCAGTTTGGCGGTTAATGAAAAACTGTTTTTT CASSLAVNEKLFF TRBJ1-4 . . TRBV12-3/TRBV12-4
TGCAGCGTCGCCGGGACTAGCCGCCGAGCCCTCTACAATGAGCAGTTCTTC CSVAGTSRRALYNEQFF TRBJ2-1 few TRBD2 TRBV29-1
TGTGCCAGCAGTCGGGACAGGGGAAGGCAGTACTTC CASSRDRGRQYF TRBJ2-5 . TRBD1 TRBV12-3/TRBV12-4
TGCGCCAGCAGCTTGTACGCTAGCGGCTACAATGAGCAGTTCTTC CASSLYASGYNEQFF TRBJ2-1 many TRBD2 TRBV5-1
TGTGCCAGCAGTTACTCGATCTACAGTGAGCAGTACTTC CASSYSIYSEQYF TRBJ2-7 . . TRBV6-6
TGTGCCAGCAGCTCGCAACAGGGGGCGGAAAACGAGCAGTACTTC CASSSQQGAENEQYF TRBJ2-7 . TRBD1 TRBV7-6
TGTGCCAGCAGCCTCCTTGCAAGCGGGAGTCTAGCAGATACGCAGTATTTT CASSLLASGSLADTQYF TRBJ2-3 once TRBD2 TRBV6-1
TGTGCCAGCAGCTTAGTGGGGCCTCAGCCCCAGCATTTT CASSLVGPQPQHF TRBJ1-5 . . TRBV7-2
TGTGCCAGCAGCCAACCGAGTGTGGGAGTGGGTGGGAATGAGCAGTTCTTC CASSQPSVGVGGNEQFF TRBJ2-1 . . TRBV4-2
TGTGCCAGCAGCTTAGTCTGGAGGGTAAGGGACAATGAGCAGTTCTTC CASSLVWRVRDNEQFF TRBJ2-1 . . TRBV7-2
TGCGCCAGCAGGGAAACAGGGGAGAAAGGCTACACCTTC CASRETGEKGYTF TRBJ1-2 few TRBD1 TRBV5-1
TGTGCCAGCAGTTTAAGGCAGGGCGGCGGGGAGCTGTTTTTT CASSLRQGGGELFF TRBJ2-2 once . TRBV12-3/TRBV12-4
TGCGCCAGCAGCTTGGGAGGGACGGGTTCCCACGAGCAGTACTTC CASSLGGTGSHEQYF TRBJ2-7 . . TRBV5-1
TGCAGTGCTAGAGATCCAGAGGACGCGAACACCGGGGAGCTGTTTTTT CSARDPEDANTGELFF TRBJ2-2 . . TRBV20-1
TGTGCCAGCAGTTTACAGATGTGGTTAGGGACAGGGGGCGCCCCACTAGCCAATGAGCAGTTCTTC CASSLQMWLGTGGAPLANEQFF TRBJ2-1 few TRBD1 TRBV27
TGTGCCAGCTTACGAGGAGGACAGCACTCCTACGAGCAGTACTTC CASLRGGQHSYEQYF TRBJ2-7 few . TRBV5-6